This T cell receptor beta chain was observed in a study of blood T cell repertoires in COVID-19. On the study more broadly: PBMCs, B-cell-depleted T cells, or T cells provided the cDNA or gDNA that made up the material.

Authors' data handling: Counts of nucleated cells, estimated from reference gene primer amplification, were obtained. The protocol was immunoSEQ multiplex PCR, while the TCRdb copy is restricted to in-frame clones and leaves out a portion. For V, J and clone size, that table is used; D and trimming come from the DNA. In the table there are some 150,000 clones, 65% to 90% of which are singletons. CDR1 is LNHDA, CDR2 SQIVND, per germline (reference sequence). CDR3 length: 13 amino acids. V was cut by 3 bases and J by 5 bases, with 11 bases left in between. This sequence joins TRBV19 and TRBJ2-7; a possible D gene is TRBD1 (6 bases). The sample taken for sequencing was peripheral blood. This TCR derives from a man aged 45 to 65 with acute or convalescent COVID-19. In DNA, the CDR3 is TGTGCCAGTAGTATTAGGCAGGGGCACGAGCAGTACTTC. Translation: CASSIRQGHEQYF.